The entry below gives a single T cell receptor beta chain sequence along with its context. The antigen is unknown. These data originate in a study of shared clonotypes between healthy human individuals. Study context: Researchers assigned three CD4 naive, three CD4 memory, two CD8 naive and one CD8 memory plate to each donor.

The DNA input per sorted-subset replicate PCR was roughly 0.2 ug, corresponding to 25,000 to 30,000 T cell genomes. Some clones are missing from TCRdb's copy, which holds only in-frame ones; the method was immunoSEQ multiplex PCR. The sample carries roughly 1,500,000 clones, around 98% recorded once. Whole-study results and caveats: When compared with the clonotypes that were shared by all four sorted-subset donors, the non-shared clonotypes turned out to have lower generation probabilities. Generally, estimated richness proved larger in naive subsets than it did in memory subsets.

This sequence originates from a man aged 25-45 years in good health. The sample taken for sequencing was naive CD4+ T cells sorted from blood. Subset noted: CD45RA+ positively selected.

CDR3 loop: CASSTRSLSNQPQHF. For the CDR3, the DNA is TGTGCCAGTAGTACCAGGTCCCTTAGCAATCAGCCCCAGCATTTT. The genes are TRBV19 and TRBJ1-5; D is undetermined. Germline values: CDR1 LNHDA, CDR2 SQIVND (reference sequence). The V end was cut by 4 bases, the J end by 0 bases, with 10 bases between. The CDR3 has 15 amino acids.